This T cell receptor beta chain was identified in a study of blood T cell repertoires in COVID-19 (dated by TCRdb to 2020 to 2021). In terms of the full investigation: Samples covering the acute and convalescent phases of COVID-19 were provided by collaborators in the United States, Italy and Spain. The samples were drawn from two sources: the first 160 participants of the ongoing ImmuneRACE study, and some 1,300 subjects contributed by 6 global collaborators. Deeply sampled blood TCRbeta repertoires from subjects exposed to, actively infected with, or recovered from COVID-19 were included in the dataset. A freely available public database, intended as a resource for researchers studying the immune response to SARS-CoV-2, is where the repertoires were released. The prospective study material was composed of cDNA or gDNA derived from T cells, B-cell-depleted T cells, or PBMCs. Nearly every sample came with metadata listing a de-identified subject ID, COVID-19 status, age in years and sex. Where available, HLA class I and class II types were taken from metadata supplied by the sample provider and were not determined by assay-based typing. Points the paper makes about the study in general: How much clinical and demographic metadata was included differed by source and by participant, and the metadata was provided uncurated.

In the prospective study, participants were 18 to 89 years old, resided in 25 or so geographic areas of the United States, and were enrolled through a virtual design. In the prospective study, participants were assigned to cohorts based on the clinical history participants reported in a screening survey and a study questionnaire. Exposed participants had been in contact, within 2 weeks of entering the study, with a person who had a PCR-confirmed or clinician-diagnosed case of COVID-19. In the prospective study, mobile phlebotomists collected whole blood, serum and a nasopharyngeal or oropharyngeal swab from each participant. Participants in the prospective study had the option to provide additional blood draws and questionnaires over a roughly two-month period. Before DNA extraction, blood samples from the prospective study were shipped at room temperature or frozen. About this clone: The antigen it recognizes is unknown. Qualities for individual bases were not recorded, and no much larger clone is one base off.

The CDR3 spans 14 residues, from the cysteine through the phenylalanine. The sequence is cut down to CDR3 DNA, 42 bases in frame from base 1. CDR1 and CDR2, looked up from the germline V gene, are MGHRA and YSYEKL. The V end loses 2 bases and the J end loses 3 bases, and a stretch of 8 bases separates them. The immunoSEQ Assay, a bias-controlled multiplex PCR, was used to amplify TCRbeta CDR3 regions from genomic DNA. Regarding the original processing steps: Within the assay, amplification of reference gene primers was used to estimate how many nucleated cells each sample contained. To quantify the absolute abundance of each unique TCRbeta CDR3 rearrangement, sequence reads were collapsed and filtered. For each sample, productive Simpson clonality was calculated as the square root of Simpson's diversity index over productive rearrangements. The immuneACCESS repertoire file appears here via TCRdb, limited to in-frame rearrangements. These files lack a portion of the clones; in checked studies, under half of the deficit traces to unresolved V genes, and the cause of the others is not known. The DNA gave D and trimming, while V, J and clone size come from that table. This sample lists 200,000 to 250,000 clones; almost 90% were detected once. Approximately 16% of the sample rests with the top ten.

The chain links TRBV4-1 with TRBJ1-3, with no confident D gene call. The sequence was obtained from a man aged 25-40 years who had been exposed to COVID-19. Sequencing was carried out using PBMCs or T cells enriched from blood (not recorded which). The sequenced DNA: TGCGCCAGCAGCCAACTCAGAAGTGGAAACACCATATATTTT. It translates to CASSQLRSGNTIYF.